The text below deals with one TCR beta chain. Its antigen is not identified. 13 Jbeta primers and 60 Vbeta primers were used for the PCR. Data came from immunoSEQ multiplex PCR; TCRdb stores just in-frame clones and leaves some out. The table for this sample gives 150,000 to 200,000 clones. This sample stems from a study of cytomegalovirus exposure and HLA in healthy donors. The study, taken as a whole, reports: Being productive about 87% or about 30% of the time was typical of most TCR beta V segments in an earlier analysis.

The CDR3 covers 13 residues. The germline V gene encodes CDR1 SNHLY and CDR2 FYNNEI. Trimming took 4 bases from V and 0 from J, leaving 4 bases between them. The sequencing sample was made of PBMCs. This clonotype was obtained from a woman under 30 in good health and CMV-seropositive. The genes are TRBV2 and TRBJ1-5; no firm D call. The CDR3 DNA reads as TGTGCCAGCAGTGCAAATAGCAATCAGCCCCAGCATTTT. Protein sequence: CASSANSNQPQHF.